This record covers a single TCR beta chain. This clone was observed a few times. The antigen it recognizes is unknown. Nothing much larger sits one base from this clone, and base qualities are not available. Relative to germline, V is 4 bases shorter and J is 2 bases shorter, with 9 bases between their ends. The CDR3 runs 12 residues from the cysteine to the phenylalanine. Only the CDR3 portion is preserved as DNA: 36 bases, with reading frame beginning at the first base. From the germline V gene, CDR1 is SQVTM and CDR2 is ANQGSEA. To prepare the library, the immunoSEQ multiplex PCR assay was applied. The deep sequencing platform assayed around 94,000 TCR templates per sample. Genomic DNA extracted from sorted T cells was used for TCRbeta CDR3 sequencing. In the source study's methods: Clonal analysis of TCRbeta CDR3 data was done in the R programming language. Unstimulated samples were compared with post-reaction CFSE-low samples to define alloreactive CD4+ and CD8+ clones. Alloreactive CD4+ clones were assigned to regulatory or non-regulatory origin by matching sequences to sorted unstimulated Treg and non-Treg repertoires. Held by TCRdb, this immuneACCESS table contains in-frame sequences only and omits some clones. Under half of the omission traces to an unresolved V gene where checked; the cause of the rest is unknown. Clone size and V and J calls were adopted from that table, with D and trimming inferred from the DNA. The sample table shows around 100,000 clones, and 85% to 95% are seen once. In total, the top ten clones hold 12% of the sample.

This specimen comes from a study of siplizumab effects on memory and regulatory T cells (dated 2019 in TCRdb). For context, the study as a whole: The effect of the anti-CD2 antibody siplizumab on alloreactive T-cell subsets was examined in allogeneic mixed lymphocyte reactions constructed from human PBMCs. What the study reported, not specific to this receptor: Because sequences below about 10^-5 frequency were poorly captured, only a minor fraction of alloreactive clones could be mapped to unstimulated subsets. Among mappable alloreactive CD4+ clones, an average Treg-derived fraction of 68.8% was observed with siplizumab, compared with less than 35% in control reactions. Unstimulated naive T cells appeared to be more diverse than memory T cells, and naive cells seemed to make a substantial contribution to the alloresponse. Siplizumab significantly lowered the cumulative frequency of alloreactive sequences that could be traced to unstimulated CD4+ memory T cells. For roughly 80-95% of proliferating CD4+ or CD8+ clones, no naive or memory phenotype could be assigned. Whether proliferating Tregs from siplizumab cultures actually had suppressive function was not functionally confirmed.

Sorted unstimulated T cells, along with proliferating T cells recovered from mixed lymphocyte reactions, underwent TCRbeta CDR3 sequencing. Fresh whole blood from over 8 HLA-typed healthy donors was used to isolate PBMCs. Unstimulated CD4+ non-regulatory T cells were FACS-sorted to map the origin of alloreactive clones. In this chain, TRBV29-1 is recombined with TRBJ2-7; a tentative D match to TRBD2 spans 6 bases. Sequencing was done on a sample of non-Treg CD4+ T cells sorted from blood. According to the study, the label for this sample's cell subset or site signals: FACS-sorted unstimulated CD4+ non-regulatory T cells. This clonotype was sampled from a human donor in good health. The nucleotide sequence reads as follows: TGCAGCGTTGGATCGGGGGCCTACGAGCAGTACTTC. Its coded protein is CSVGSGAYEQYF.